A single sample gave rise to the 22 T cell receptor beta chains below, sequenced in a study of OX40 agonist ivuxolimab in advanced cancers. Sequenced by immunoSEQ multiplex PCR; TCRdb stores in-frame clones only, minus some. The profile shows 65,000 to 95,000 clones, about nine tenths of them singletons. The sequencing here drew on CD4+ or CD8+ T cells sorted from blood, taken in a trial of the OX40 agonist ivuxolimab. These receptors were obtained from an adult with an advanced solid tumor such as melanoma, head and neck, liver or kidney cancer.

A single count supports this clone. The gene calls are TRBV11-1 and TRBJ1-2; D perhaps matches TRBD1 (5 bases). The germline V gene encodes CDR1 SGHAT and CDR2 FQDESV (reference sequence). The CDR3 is 14 amino acids. Between the trimmed V and J ends, which lost 5 bases and 4 bases, there was a span of 14 bases. In DNA form, the CDR3 reads TGTGCCAGCAGCATGCAGGGAAAGACCTATGGCTACACCTTC. Its protein product is CASSMQGKTYGYTF.

The gene calls are TRBV9 and TRBJ1-5; 10 bases are a match to TRBD1. The ends lost 4 bases at V and 4 bases at J; junction bases unmatched: 8. Per the germline V gene, CDR1 is SGDLS and CDR2 is YYNGEE. CDR3 length: 16 amino acids. In nucleotides, the CDR3 is TGTGCCAGCAGCCCCGGGACAGGGGTCTTAAATCAGCCCCAGCATTTT. Translating gives CASSPGTGVLNQPQHF.

This chain connects TRBV29-1 to TRBJ1-2; unclear D gene. The ends were cut back, 4 bases at V and 2 bases at J, with 8 bases in the middle. Looked up from germline, CDR1 is SQVTM and CDR2 is ANQGSEA. This CDR3 spans 12 amino acids. The CDR3 loop is CSVGTVNYGYTF. In DNA, the CDR3 is TGCAGCGTTGGCACAGTGAACTATGGCTACACCTTC.

The chain has TRBV28 and TRBJ1-4, with 8 nucleotides matching TRBD1. CDR3 length: 14 residues. V was clipped by 6 bases and J by 10 bases; unmatched bases: 10. Germline CDR1 and CDR2: MDHEN and SYDVKM. CDR3 in amino acids: CASSIGTGGGKLFF. The CDR3 DNA is TGTGCCAGCAGCATAGGGACAGGCGGAGGAAAACTGTTTTTT. Combining the CDR3 with reference TRBV28 and TRBJ1-4 gives the whole variable domain DVKVTQSSRYLVKRTGEKVFLECVQDMDHENMFWYRQDPGLGLRLIYFSYDVKMKEKGDIPEGYSVSREKKERFSLILESASTNQTSMYLCASSIGTGGGKLFFGSGTQLSVL.

The genes are TRBV5-1 and TRBJ2-7, with D possibly called TRBD1 or TRBD2 (5 bases each). This CDR3 has 15 amino acids. The germline V and J ends were trimmed by 2 bases and 2 bases, with 14 bases remaining between them. From germline, CDR1 is SGHRS and CDR2 YFSETQ. CDR3 nucleotide sequence: TGCGCCAGCAGCTTCGACGGGACGGGAACCTACGAGCAGTACTTC. Residues: CASSFDGTGTYEQYF.

This chain connects TRBV2 to TRBJ1-2; 12 bases match TRBD1. V lost 7 bases to trimming and J lost 7 bases; unmatched junction nucleotides: 10. The CDR3 spans 15 residues. Germline CDR1 reads SNHLY; CDR2 reads FYNNEI. The CDR3 loop reads CASTGQGAVSGGYTF. CDR3 coding DNA: TGTGCCAGCACGGGACAGGGGGCGGTTAGTGGTGGCTACACCTTC.

The gene calls are TRBV5-1 and TRBJ1-2, with D hard to call. There are 12 residues in the CDR3. Germline V CDR1 and CDR2: SGHRS, YFSETQ. V was shortened by 4 bases and J by 8 bases, with 12 bases between the two germline ends. The CDR3 spells CASSPSVSGYTF. CDR3 DNA sequence: TGCGCCAGCAGCCCCTCCGTCTCAGGCTACACCTTC.

This clone was observed once. Other DNA sequences from this sample encode an identical CDR3 as well. The CDR3 DNA sequence: TGCAGTGCTAGTTACAATGAGCAGTTCTTC. Its translation: CSASYNEQFF. The V and J genes are TRBV20-1 and TRBJ2-1; no firm D call. The CDR3 covers 10 residues. Trimming removed 3 bases at V and 4 bases at J, with 1 base between. Per the germline V gene, CDR1 is DFQATT and CDR2 is SNEGSKA (reference sequence).

The chain couples TRBV23-1 to TRBJ1-1; 7 nucleotides line up with TRBD1. TRBV23-1 is given ORF status, its function remaining uncertain. After removal of 5 bases from V and 1 base from J, the junction contained 10 bases not matched to a gene. There are 16 residues in the CDR3. The CDR3 region is CASSVQGHKKNTEAFF. Written as DNA, the CDR3 is TGCGCCAGCAGTGTACAGGGGCATAAAAAGAACACTGAAGCTTTCTTT.

This sequence joins TRBV7-9 and TRBJ2-1, with D perhaps matching TRBD1 or TRBD2 (5 bases each). CDR3 length: 16 amino acids. CDR1 and CDR2 from the germline V gene are SEHNR and FQNEAQ (reference sequence). Trimming left V 5 bases short and J 2 bases short, with 16 bases between. The CDR3 DNA follows: TGTGCCAGCAGCCCCTCTGCTGGGGGAACCTACAATGAGCAGTTCTTC. Its protein product is CASSPSAGGTYNEQFF.

This clone was seen more than once but under ten times. The chain links TRBV5-1 to TRBJ2-1, with 11 positions matching TRBD2. V was clipped by 4 bases and J by 8 bases; unmatched bases: 11. From germline, CDR1 is SGHRS and CDR2 YFSETQ. CDR3 size: 16 residues. CDR3 nucleotide sequence: TGCGCCAGCAGCCCCGGAATAGCGGGGGGGCCCCATGAGCAGTTCTTC. It yields the protein CASSPGIAGGPHEQFF.

With regard to this clone: An end of the junction differs from the germline gene, which may be a read error. The chain has TRBV30 and TRBJ2-1; tentatively, D is TRBD1 (6 bases). Germline V CDR1 and CDR2: GTSNPN, SVGIG (reference sequence). There are 11 residues in the CDR3. DNA of the CDR3: TGTGCCTGGAGCCGAGGGGGACAAACCGTCTTC. Residues: CAWSRGGQTVF.

This chain uses TRBV7-2 with TRBJ1-2; possible D gene TRBD1, 6 bases. The V end lost 7 bases, the J end lost 2 bases, and 17 bases lay between the germline ends. The CDR3 is made up of 15 amino acids. Germline V gives CDR1 SGHTA, CDR2 FQGNSA. CDR3 DNA: TGTGCCAGCAACCCCCGGCGGGGGCTAAACTATGGCTACACCTTC. It codes for CASNPRRGLNYGYTF.

The J gene is TRBJ2-5, the V gene TRBV28; perhaps TRBD2 as D (6 bases). The CDR3 is 14 amino acids. In germline, CDR1 is MDHEN, CDR2 SYDVKM. The V gene lost 8 bases and the J gene lost 3 bases, with 16 bases spanning the gap. This CDR3 is CASLALGLEETQYF. The CDR3 DNA follows: TGTGCCAGCCTCGCCCTGGGACTTGAAGAGACCCAGTACTTC.

The V and J genes are TRBV5-4 and TRBJ2-3, with 8 bases lining up with TRBD2. The germline V gene encodes CDR1 SGHNT and CDR2 YYREEE (reference sequence). The V and J ends lost 2 bases and 5 bases, in that order; junction bases with no gene match: 10. The CDR3 runs to 16 residues. The CDR3 region has the DNA TGTGCCAGCAGCTTACAGCGCGGGGGGCGTATAGATACGCAGTATTTT. Its protein product is CASSLQRGGRIDTQYF.

The chain is built from TRBV6-5 and TRBJ1-5; D remains ambiguous. Deletions cut 6 bases from V and 0 bases from J, with 12 bases between. CDR1 MNHEY and CDR2 SVGAGI come from the germline V gene. CDR3 length: 15 residues. CDR3 in DNA: TGTGCCAGCAGGGAACAGTCCTTTAGCAATCAGCCCCAGCATTTT. Translating gives CASREQSFSNQPQHF.

For this clone: Its ends do not fully match the called genes, so a read error is possible. This chain uses TRBV7-9 with TRBJ1-1; 9 nucleotides agree with TRBD1. Looked up from germline, CDR1 is SEHNR and CDR2 is FQNEAQ (reference sequence). There are 16 residues in the CDR3. CDR3: CASTLSGGQGHTEAFF. CDR3 in DNA: TGTGCCAGCACCTTATCGGGGGGACAGGGACACACTGAAGCTTTCTTT. Full variable domain (outside the CDR3, taken from reference TRBV7-9 and TRBJ1-1): DTGVSQNPRHKITKRGQNVTFRCDPISEHNRLYWYRQTLGQGPEFLTYFQNEAQLEKSRLLSDRFSAERPKGSFSTLEIQRTEQGDSAMYLCASTLSGGQGHTEAFFGQGTRLTVV.

The chain uses TRBV19 and TRBJ1-5; TRBD1 agrees at 10 bases. CDR1 and CDR2 from the germline V gene are LNHDA and SQIVND (reference sequence). CDR3 length: 14 residues. V was pared by 7 bases and J by 4 bases, with 4 bases of the junction left unmatched. The CDR3 loop reads CASTMGQGNQPQHF. The CDR3 coding sequence is TGTGCCAGTACCATGGGACAGGGGAATCAGCCCCAGCATTTT.

This rearrangement joins TRBV7-6 to TRBJ2-5, with TRBD2 matching 11 bases. In germline, CDR1 is SGHVS, CDR2 FNYEAQ. This CDR3 comprises 17 residues. V trimming: 1 base; J trimming: 3 bases; junction bases outside the gene matches: 7. DNA of the CDR3: TGTGCCAGCAGCTTAGGTGTTAGCGGGGGGGCGGAAGAGACCCAGTACTTC. It yields the protein CASSLGVSGGAEETQYF.

The V and J genes are TRBV2 and TRBJ1-2; the match to TRBD1 covers 9 bases. Germline CDR1 and CDR2: SNHLY and FYNNEI. The CDR3 contains 14 residues. V shed 4 bases, J shed 4 bases, and the junction held 4 bases outside the gene matches. CDR3 loop: CASSVAGQGYGYTF. CDR3 nucleotide sequence: TGTGCCAGCAGTGTGGCGGGACAGGGCTATGGCTACACCTTC.

The V gene is TRBV2, the J gene TRBJ2-2; 9 nucleotides agree with TRBD1. CDR3 length: 15 amino acids. The trim removed 7 bases at V and 3 bases at J, leaving 6 bases unmatched. The germline gives CDR1 SNHLY, CDR2 FYNNEI. The CDR3 spells CASNTGGWDTGELFF. The CDR3 nucleotides read TGTGCCAGCAATACAGGGGGCTGGGACACCGGGGAGCTGTTTTTT.

The chain employs TRBV6-1 and TRBJ2-7; D perhaps matches TRBD1 (6 bases). CDR3 size: 15 residues. The germline V and J ends were trimmed by 6 bases and 1 base, with 16 bases remaining between them. CDR1 and CDR2 (germline): MNHNS, SASEGT. The CDR3 bases are TGTGCCAGCAGCTCGGCCGGGACACTATCCTACGAGCAGTACTTC. Translated: CASSSAGTLSYEQYF.